The clone carrying this TCR beta chain showed up many times. Antigen: not known. This sample was taken from a study of T-cell reconstitution after alpha-beta-depleted transplantation in children. Whole-study results and caveats: Reportedly, alpha-beta T cells present about two months post-transplant originated from several hundred expanded clones of graft origin. Some patients owed their high day-60 TCRbeta diversity to surviving recipient T cells and thymic progenitors. One year after transplant, T-cell counts and diversity came mostly from newly produced T cells.

The CDR3 covers 15 residues. V dropped 5 bases and J dropped 3 bases, with 15 bases sitting between them. TCRbeta library construction was performed incorporating unique molecular identifiers. Each CDR3 protein gets one entry after TCRdb re-called the PCR reads with MiXCR. The table lists roughly 120,000 distinct CDR3 sequences, under 13% of them singletons. This rearrangement joins TRBV12-3 or TRBV12-4 to TRBJ2-3, with D perhaps TRBD2 (5 bases). The source is a boy younger than 10 with acute lymphoblastic leukemia, due to receive a stem cell transplant. The sequenced sample was PBMCs, obtained before TCRalphabeta/CD19-depleted stem cell transplant. In DNA, the CDR3 is TGTGCCAGCAGTGCCGGACTGGATTATACAGATACGCAGTATTTT. Amino acids: CASSAGLDYTDTQYF.